This TCR beta chain was recorded in a study of T cell responses to AZD1222 COVID-19 vaccine. Only in-frame clones appear in the TCRdb table, and some are missing; sequencing was by immunoSEQ multiplex PCR. The sample holds around 150,000 clones, roughly 90% seen once. About this clone itself: Its matching antigen is unknown.

Findings of the study overall: Nearly half of spike-specific TCRs reportedly target unmutated variant regions. Repertoire collection took place solely once the T cell response had peaked.

CDR3 length: 15 residues. V lost 7 bases and J lost 4, with 16 bases in between. Looked up from germline, CDR1 is LNHDA and CDR2 is SQIVND (reference sequence). The chain carries TRBV19 and TRBJ1-4; D is uncertain. The sequence was collected from an adult who received the AZD1222 COVID-19 vaccine. The sequenced sample was peripheral blood, obtained 28 days after the second AZD1222 dose. CDR3 coding DNA: TGTGCCAGTACCGCGAGCGGGTTCTTTAATGAAAAACTGTTTTTT. Encoded protein: CASTASGFFNEKLFF.